This T cell receptor (beta chain) comes out of a study of beta chain features in type 1 diabetes. The isolated RNA, all of it, was reverse transcribed, so expressed TCRB transcripts were what got sequenced. Average reads for naive, central memory and regulatory T cell samples were several million. Clones were sequenced by immunoSEQ multiplex PCR, and TCRdb holds only the in-frame ones, with some missing. The sample yields a few hundred thousand clones, around 22% seen once. In this sample, this clone turned up a few times. What it binds is not known. Whole-study results and caveats: Within the patient group, naive, central memory and Treg TCRB repertoires appeared more similar to each other than within healthy donors. It was not settled here whether HLA type affects TCRB rearrangement. TCRB CDR3s were moderately but significantly shorter in Type 1 diabetes patients in all four CD4+ subsets.

Unmatched junction bases numbered 6, after V lost 6 bases and J lost 5 bases. Germline V lookup: CDR1 SQVTM, CDR2 ANQGSEA. The CDR3 has 15 residues. This TCR derives from a woman between 25 and 40 years old with type 1 diabetes. The sample was naive CD4+ T cells from blood. The genes are TRBV29-1 and TRBJ2-3; 15 bases are shared with TRBD2. The CDR3 sequence: CSVLGLAGGRDTQYF. The CDR3 DNA reads as TGCAGCGTCTTAGGACTAGCGGGAGGGAGAGATACGCAGTATTTT.